This TCR beta chain is from a study of T cell responses to AZD1222 COVID-19 vaccine. Germline V gene sequence: CDR1 SGHTA, CDR2 FQGNSA. V lost 5 bases, J lost 0 bases, and 17 bases lay in between. CDR3 length: 17 residues. Profiling relied on immunoSEQ multiplex PCR, and the TCRdb table lists in-frame clones only, not all of them. The data contain roughly 140,000 clones, about nine tenths of them seen just once; the ten biggest clones take up about 1.9%. V usage is TRBV7-2 and J usage is TRBJ1-3; D is possibly TRBD1 (5 bases). The receptor was isolated from an adult who received the AZD1222 COVID-19 vaccine. The sample was peripheral blood, taken 28 days after the second AZD1222 dose. Here the CDR3 DNA reads TGTGCCAGCAGCCCCGCGGACACTCTTAGCTCTGGAAACACCATATATTTT. It codes for CASSPADTLSSGNTIYF. Variable domain in full (rest from reference TRBV7-2 and TRBJ1-3): GAGVSQSPSNKVTEKGKDVELRCDPISGHTALYWYRQSLGQGLEFLIYFQGNSAPDKSGLPSDRFSAERTGGSVSTLTIQRTQQEDSAVYLCASSPADTLSSGNTIYFGEGSWLTVV.